Each of the 32 T cell receptor beta chains below was sequenced from the same sample in a study of blood T cell repertoires in COVID-19. The protocol was immunoSEQ multiplex PCR, while the TCRdb copy is restricted to in-frame clones and leaves out a portion. The sample contains roughly 290,000 clones, approximately 89% of which appear only once. The specimen sequenced was peripheral blood. The receptors derive from a woman aged 55-70 years with acute or convalescent COVID-19.

This chain connects TRBV7-9 to TRBJ2-4, with D perhaps TRBD1 (6 bases). CDR3 size: 17 residues. Germline loops: CDR1 SEHNR, CDR2 FQNEAQ (reference sequence). V was cut by 5 bases and J by 0 bases, with 17 bases left in between. CDR3 loop: CASSQGPGRGAKNIQYF. The CDR3 nucleotides read TGTGCCAGCAGCCAGGGGCCGGGTAGGGGAGCCAAAAACATTCAGTACTTC. The variable domain in full, completed from reference TRBV7-9 and TRBJ2-4, reads DTGVSQNPRHKITKRGQNVTFRCDPISEHNRLYWYRQTLGQGPEFLTYFQNEAQLEKSRLLSDRFSAERPKGSFSTLEIQRTEQGDSAMYLCASSQGPGRGAKNIQYFGAGTRLSVL.

The gene calls are TRBV27 and TRBJ2-3; 12 nucleotides line up with TRBD2. The germline V gene has CDR1 MNHEY and CDR2 SMNVEV (reference sequence). V gave up 6 bases and J gave up 2 bases; unmatched junction bases: 12. The CDR3 extends over 18 amino acids. The CDR3 coding sequence is TGTGCCAGCAGCTTTGGGCTAGCGGGAGGGGGGCCCACAGATACGCAGTATTTT. Translating it yields CASSFGLAGGGPTDTQYF.

Only one count was recorded for this clone. In nucleotides, the CDR3 is TGTGCCAGCAGCTTAGATGACAGGGCGGACACTGAAGCTTTCTTT. It encodes CASSLDDRADTEAFF. V and J are TRBV7-7 and TRBJ1-1; 7 bases fit TRBD1. Germline CDR1 reads SSHAT; CDR2 reads FNYEAQ (reference sequence). CDR3 length equals 15 residues. V lost 1 base and J lost 3; bases outside the gene matches: 5.

V and J are TRBV5-4 and TRBJ2-5; 10 bases are shared with TRBD1. Germline V CDR1 and CDR2: SGHNT, YYREEE (reference sequence). CDR3 length: 15 residues. Losses at the gene ends were 0 bases for V and 5 bases for J; bases not matched to a gene: 4. CDR3 bases: TGTGCCAGCAGCTTGGGACAGGGGGCCTCGGAGACCCAGTACTTC. This encodes CASSLGQGASETQYF.

The V gene is TRBV7-3, the J gene TRBJ1-5; no definite D call. CDR3 size: 13 residues. Germline CDR1 is SGHTA and CDR2 is FQGTGA. Trimming cost V 6 bases and J 7 bases, with 13 bases left between them. Written as DNA, the CDR3 is TGTGCCAGCAGTGCCGCCCCAGGACAGCCCCAGCATTTT. Translating it yields CASSAAPGQPQHF.

The chain joins TRBV6-5 to TRBJ1-2, with 11 nucleotides matching TRBD1. Germline CDR1 MNHEY, CDR2 SVGAGI. V lost 4 bases and J lost 5; bases outside the gene matches: 6. The CDR3 contains 15 residues. For the CDR3, the DNA is TGTGCCAGCAGTTGGACAGGGGGCGTGGGGTATGGCTACACCTTC. Translating it yields CASSWTGGVGYGYTF.

The chain uses TRBV21-1 and TRBJ1-4. TRBV21-1 is assigned pseudogene status. This CDR3 spans 17 amino acids. The CDR3 region is CASSKDEVLVPQEKLFF. The DNA for the CDR3 is TGTGCCAGCAGCAAAGATGAGGTCTTGGTCCCACAAGAAAAACTGTTTTTT.

This clone has just one count. The chain is built from TRBV5-4 and TRBJ2-1; the D gene is possibly TRBD2 (6 bases). Deletions cut 0 bases from V and 7 bases from J, with 20 bases between. Germline CDR1 is SGHNT and CDR2 is YYREEE (reference sequence). The CDR3 has 17 residues. The DNA for the CDR3 is TGTGCCAGCAGCTTGGAGTTGCTAGCGTCTGAGGAGAATGAGCAGTTCTTC. Amino acid sequence: CASSLELLASEENEQFF. Together with reference TRBV5-4 and TRBJ2-1, the CDR3 gives the full variable domain: ETGVTQSPTHLIKTRGQQVTLRCSSQSGHNTVSWYQQALGQGPQFIFQYYREEENGRGNFPPRFSGLQFPNYSSELNVNALELDDSALYLCASSLELLASEENEQFFGPGTRLTVL.

The rearrangement links TRBV5-4 to TRBJ1-2, with TRBD1 as a possible D gene (5 bases). The CDR3 spans 17 residues. V shed 1 base and J shed 8 bases, with 24 bases lying between them. Germline V gene data show CDR1 as SGHNT and CDR2 as YYREEE (reference sequence). The CDR3: CASSLLGAEGRLGGYTF. The CDR3 coding sequence is TGTGCCAGCAGCTTGTTAGGGGCGGAAGGGCGGCTGGGAGGCTACACCTTC.

The genes are TRBV4-3 and TRBJ2-3, with 7 bases aligning to TRBD2. CDR1 LGHNA and CDR2 YSLEER come from the germline V gene. The CDR3 is 16 residues long. J gave up 2 bases and V 3 bases, and 8 bases lay outside the gene matches. CDR3 sequence (DNA): TGCGCCAGCAGCCAGGGAGCGGGGCCAGACACAGATACGCAGTATTTT. It is translated as CASSQGAGPDTDTQYF.

The V and J genes are TRBV2 and TRBJ1-3; TRBD1 aligns across 8 bases. The germline V gene has CDR1 SNHLY and CDR2 FYNNEI. J gave up 0 bases and V 1 base, and 2 bases lay outside the gene matches. CDR3 size: 16 residues. In DNA, the CDR3 is TGTGCCAGCAGTGAAGGCAGGGGGCTCTCTGGAAACACCATATATTTT. This codes for CASSEGRGLSGNTIYF.

Concerning this clone itself: Other DNA sequences within the sample encode an identical CDR3. J is TRBJ2-2 and V is TRBV3-1 (or the pseudogene TRBV3-2); weak D call: TRBD2 (6 bases). Trimming left V 1 base short and J 4 bases short, with 7 bases between. From germline, CDR1 is LGHDT and CDR2 YNNKEL (reference sequence). The CDR3 has 14 amino acids. The CDR3 is CASSQAGGTGELFF. Here the CDR3 DNA reads TGTGCCAGCAGCCAAGCCGGGGGCACCGGGGAGCTGTTTTTT.

The genes are TRBV9 and TRBJ2-7; 10 positions agree with TRBD1. CDR3 length: 15 residues. After removal of 2 bases from V and 4 bases from J, the junction contained 6 bases not matched to a gene. Looked up from germline, CDR1 is SGDLS and CDR2 is YYNGEE. CDR3 sequence (DNA): TGTGCCAGCAGCGTTGGACAGGGGGTTTGGTACGAGCAGTACTTC. Translated: CASSVGQGVWYEQYF.

The chain has TRBV7-3 and TRBJ1-6; D might be TRBD1 (6 bases). Germline CDR1 is SGHTA and CDR2 is FQGTGA. V dropped 5 bases and J dropped 9 bases, with 17 bases sitting between them. The CDR3 covers 15 residues. The CDR3 loop is CASSPQTGTGSPLHF. The CDR3 nucleotides are TGTGCCAGCAGCCCCCAAACAGGGACGGGTTCACCCCTCCACTTT.

This chain links TRBV29-1 with TRBJ1-2, with 7 bases fitting TRBD1. The CDR3 is 13 residues long. Losses at the gene ends were 0 bases for V and 8 bases for J; bases not matched to a gene: 6. Germline V gene sequence: CDR1 SQVTM, CDR2 ANQGSEA. Here the CDR3 reads CSVEERGLEGYTF. The CDR3 bases are TGCAGCGTTGAAGAAAGGGGGCTGGAAGGCTACACCTTC.

This sequence joins TRBV2 and TRBJ1-5; a weak D match, TRBD1 (5 bases). Trimming removed 0 bases from V and 3 bases from J, with 12 bases in between. The CDR3 extends over 16 amino acids. Germline V gene lookup returns CDR1 SNHLY and CDR2 FYNNEI. CDR3 amino acids: CASSEALRQFNQPQHF. CDR3 bases: TGTGCCAGCAGTGAAGCGCTTCGACAGTTCAATCAGCCCCAGCATTTT.

This clone was counted a single time. V gene TRBV28 combines with J gene TRBJ2-5; 9 bases fit TRBD2. The CDR3 is 17 residues long. Germline V lookup: CDR1 MDHEN, CDR2 SYDVKM. Trimming cost V 2 bases and J 5 bases; bases outside gene matches: 12. The DNA for the CDR3 is TGTGCCAGCAGTTTAAATCCTGGCGGGAGGGCCGGGGAGACCCAGTACTTC. Translating it yields CASSLNPGGRAGETQYF.

The chain is built from TRBV9 and TRBJ2-1; TRBD2 agrees at 7 bases. The J segment lost 8 bases and the V segment lost 0 bases, leaving 8 bases of the junction unmatched. From germline, CDR1 is SGDLS and CDR2 YYNGEE. The CDR3 extends over 15 amino acids. The CDR3 nucleotides read TGTGCCAGCAGCGTAGCAGGGCGGGGGAGCTATGAGCAGTTCTTC. This codes for CASSVAGRGSYEQFF.

V is TRBV3-1 (or the pseudogene TRBV3-2) and J is TRBJ1-2; D is undetermined. Trimming stripped 4 bases from V and 8 bases from J, with 11 bases between. Germline-derived CDR1 and CDR2 are LGHDT and YNNKEL (reference sequence). The CDR3 loop spans 12 amino acids. The CDR3: CASSPSPGGYTF. The CDR3 DNA reads as TGTGCCAGCAGCCCCAGCCCGGGAGGCTACACCTTC.

In DNA form, the CDR3 reads TGTGCCAGCAGTTACGGCAGGGAAAGAGTTTCACCCCTCCACTTT. Amino acids: CASSYGRERVSPLHF. The chain joins TRBV6-2 or TRBV6-3 to TRBJ1-6; D is possibly TRBD1 (5 bases). The CDR3 consists of 15 residues. Germline loops: CDR1 MNHEY, CDR2 SVGEGT. Trimming cost V 2 bases and J 9 bases, with 14 bases left between them.

V is TRBV4-1 and J is TRBJ1-1; a weak D match, TRBD1 (6 bases). The V gene's germline CDR1 is MGHRA and CDR2 YSYEKL. With 1 base removed from V and 0 bases from J, the gap between germline ends came to 9 bases. The CDR3 contains 15 residues. CDR3 sequence: CASSQVRDMNTEAFF. CDR3 in DNA: TGCGCCAGCAGCCAAGTCAGGGACATGAACACTGAAGCTTTCTTT.

The rearrangement joins TRBV5-1 to TRBJ2-1; 10 nucleotides align to TRBD2. CDR1 SGHRS and CDR2 YFSETQ come from the germline V gene. The CDR3 consists of 16 residues. Trimming removed 4 bases from V and 4 bases from J; junction bases left unmatched: 8. The CDR3 sequence: CASSEGASGGYNEQFF. The DNA of the CDR3 is TGCGCCAGCAGCGAAGGAGCTAGCGGGGGATACAATGAGCAGTTCTTC.

The chain links TRBV5-1 to TRBJ1-4; the D is unclear. Per the germline V gene, CDR1 is SGHRS and CDR2 is YFSETQ. The CDR3 loop spans 14 amino acids. V lost 0 bases, J lost 8 bases, and 11 bases lay in between. The CDR3 nucleotides read TGCGCCAGCAGCTTGGGCGGGGTTGAAGAAAAACTGTTTTTT. Encoded protein: CASSLGGVEEKLFF.

This sequence joins TRBV5-5 and TRBJ2-7; D call uncertain. Germline values: CDR1 SGHKS, CDR2 YYEKEE (reference sequence). CDR3 length: 15 residues. V was trimmed by 0 bases and J by 3 bases, leaving 13 bases between them. The CDR3 spells CASSLVARTNYEQYF. The CDR3, as DNA: TGTGCCAGCAGCTTGGTGGCCAGAACCAACTACGAGCAGTACTTC.

The V and J genes are TRBV19 and TRBJ2-6, with D uncertain. The germline V gene has CDR1 LNHDA and CDR2 SQIVND (reference sequence). This CDR3 spans 15 amino acids. V dropped 4 bases and J dropped 4 bases, with 11 bases sitting between them. CDR3 sequence reads: CASSKHLSGANVLTF. For the CDR3, the DNA is TGTGCCAGTAGTAAACACCTTTCCGGGGCCAACGTCCTGACTTTC.

This chain joins TRBV7-9 and TRBJ1-5; TRBD1 is a possible D gene (5 bases). The V and J ends lost 5 bases and 3 bases respectively, with 11 bases between them. In germline, CDR1 is SEHNR, CDR2 FQNEAQ (reference sequence). There are 14 residues in the CDR3. The CDR3 nucleotides read TGTGCCAGCAGCCCTGGGGGGGACAATCAGCCCCAGCATTTT. Its protein product is CASSPGGDNQPQHF. Combining the CDR3 with reference TRBV7-9 and TRBJ1-5 gives the whole variable domain DTGVSQNPRHKITKRGQNVTFRCDPISEHNRLYWYRQTLGQGPEFLTYFQNEAQLEKSRLLSDRFSAERPKGSFSTLEIQRTEQGDSAMYLCASSPGGDNQPQHFGDGTRLSIL.

This sequence joins TRBV18 and TRBJ2-2; 14 nucleotides align to TRBD2. The CDR3 is made up of 18 amino acids. V was pared by 3 bases and J by 1 base, with 4 bases of the junction left unmatched. Germline-derived CDR1 and CDR2 are KGHSH and LQKENI. The CDR3 nucleotides read TGTGCCAGCTCACCCTGGGGACTAGCGGGGGTGAACACCGGGGAGCTGTTTTTT. Protein product: CASSPWGLAGVNTGELFF.

This clone was observed a single time. The rearrangement links TRBV24-1 to TRBJ1-6; D is ambiguous. Trimming shortened V by 2 bases and J by 5 bases, and 12 bases separated the two germline ends. Germline V gene sequence: CDR1 KGHDR, CDR2 SFDVKD. The CDR3 has 16 residues. The CDR3 DNA reads as TGTGCCACCAGTGATTCTTGGGGAGTTGATAATTCACCCCTCCACTTT. As protein: CATSDSWGVDNSPLHF.

The J gene is TRBJ2-7, the V gene TRBV12-3 or TRBV12-4; no clear D gene. The CDR3 totals 12 residues. Trimming took off 6 bases at V and 5 bases at J, with 11 bases between the two ends. The DNA for the CDR3 is TGTGCCAGCAGGGCCTGGTTGGACGAGCAGTACTTC. Protein sequence: CASRAWLDEQYF.

This clone is a singleton in its sample. The genes are TRBV6-1 and TRBJ1-2; perhaps TRBD1 as D (6 bases). CDR1 and CDR2 from the germline V gene are MNHNS and SASEGT. Deletions cut 3 bases from V and 8 bases from J, with 13 bases between. CDR3 length equals 13 residues. In nucleotides, the CDR3 is TGTGCCAGCAGTGATGGGGGCCTTGGGGGCTACACCTTC. This translates into CASSDGGLGGYTF.

V gene TRBV2 combines with J gene TRBJ1-1; D remains ambiguous. Germline CDR1 SNHLY, CDR2 FYNNEI. The CDR3 length is 14 residues. V dropped 2 bases and J dropped 5 bases, with 12 bases sitting between them. The CDR3 DNA is TGTGCCAGCAGTGAACCGGGATTAGGAACTGAAGCTTTCTTT. Protein: CASSEPGLGTEAFF.

This rearrangement joins TRBV28 to TRBJ2-2, with a possible D match to TRBD2 (5 bases). V was trimmed by 6 bases and J by 3 bases, leaving 14 bases between them. The CDR3 length is 15 residues. Germline V CDR1 and CDR2: MDHEN, SYDVKM. CDR3 in amino acids: CASRRTSEDTGELFF. The CDR3 nucleotides read TGTGCCAGCAGACGGACTTCGGAGGACACCGGGGAGCTGTTTTTT.